This T cell receptor (beta chain) was observed in a study of T cells in Graves' hyperthyroidism and ophthalmopathy. V shed 6 bases, J shed 8 bases, and the junction held 7 bases outside the gene matches. The CDR3 is 14 amino acids. Germline V gene sequence: CDR1 MNHNS, CDR2 SASEGT. Diagnoses were made from clinical symptoms, serum measures (thyroxine and TRAb), thyroid ultrasound and orbital computed tomography. In this sample, this clonotype turned up a few times. It was RNA transcripts that yielded the amplified TCR beta CDR3 regions. Using the HTBI primer set, a first-round RT-PCR was run on the TCR CDR3. TCRdb analysed the multiplex PCR reads with MiXCR anew, one entry per CDR3 protein. The profile shows more than 600,000 distinct CDR3 sequences, 15% to 20% of them singletons.

This receptor was obtained from a man younger than 35 with Graves' hyperthyroidism. This chain joins TRBV6-1 and TRBJ1-2, with 12 bases aligning to TRBD1. Sequenced material: blood. DNA of the CDR3: TGTGCCAGCAGCCTCGGGACAGGGGGCGAAGGCTACACCTTC. It encodes CASSLGTGGEGYTF.